Presented here are 12 T cell receptor beta chains from one specimen sequenced in a study of blood T cells in healthy people across ages. Primed by a sample-barcoded 5' primer and a J-beta primer mix, a second PCR proceeded for 7 to 11 cycles. MiXCR, run by TCRdb on the 5' RACE reads, gives a single entry per CDR3 protein. The profile shows roughly 1,300,000 distinct CDR3 sequences, around 59% of them singletons. Material: blood. The receptors shown here come from a man younger than 35 in good health.

V gene TRBV3-1 combines with J gene TRBJ2-7; D is perhaps TRBD1 (5 bases). Germline V gives CDR1 LGHDT, CDR2 YNNKEL (reference sequence). V gave up 5 bases and J gave up 0 bases, with 17 bases separating them. The CDR3 has 16 amino acids. The CDR3 is CASSDRQLFSSYEQYF. The CDR3 nucleotides read TGTGCCAGCAGCGACCGACAGCTATTTTCCTCCTACGAGCAGTACTTC.

This rearrangement joins TRBV10-3 to TRBJ2-1; D is unclear. The CDR3 spans 13 residues. Trimming pared 5 bases from V and 14 bases from J, leaving 19 bases between. From germline, CDR1 is ENHRY and CDR2 SYGVKD. CDR3 DNA: TGTGCCATCAGTTTATCTGAATCAAACGCGGAGTTCTTC. It is translated as CAISLSESNAEFF.

CDR3 DNA sequence: TGTGCCAGCAGCTTAGAGAATAGCCATGAGCAGTTCTTC. Its translation is CASSLENSHEQFF. V gene TRBV13 combines with J gene TRBJ2-1; D remains ambiguous. CDR3 length: 13 residues. V shed 1 base and J shed 8 bases, with 9 bases lying between them. Germline values: CDR1 PRHDT, CDR2 FYEKMQ (reference sequence).

This chain joins TRBV15 and TRBJ1-2; perhaps TRBD1 as D (5 bases). Germline V lookup: CDR1 LNHNV, CDR2 YYDKDF (reference sequence). Trimming pared 2 bases from V and 0 bases from J, leaving 22 bases between. CDR3 length: 19 amino acids. CDR3 DNA: TGTGCCACCAGCAGATCTCCAGGGACTGACAACCCGGCTAACTATGGCTACACCTTC. Translation gives CATSRSPGTDNPANYGYTF.

The chain employs TRBV7-8 and TRBJ1-1; D is perhaps TRBD1 (5 bases). Trimming pared 5 bases from V and 6 bases from J, leaving 19 bases between. The CDR3 length is 15 residues. CDR1 and CDR2 (germline): SGHVS, FQNEAQ. Here the CDR3 DNA reads TGTGCCAGCAGCCCCTACAGGCACCCCTCCTCTGAAGCTTTCTTT. This sequence encodes CASSPYRHPSSEAFF.

The CDR3 region is CSARSGRDTGELFF. The CDR3 DNA sequence: TGCAGTGCTAGGTCCGGGAGGGACACCGGGGAGCTGTTTTTT. The chain is built from TRBV20-1 and TRBJ2-2, with TRBD2 identical over 8 bases. V was clipped by 3 bases and J by 3 bases; unmatched bases: 3. CDR1 DFQATT and CDR2 SNEGSKA come from the germline V gene (reference sequence). The CDR3 runs 14 residues.

The chain uses TRBV29-1 and TRBJ2-6; D call uncertain. The CDR3 loop spans 14 amino acids. Trimming took off 1 base at V and 2 bases at J, with 6 bases between the two ends. Germline loops: CDR1 SQVTM, CDR2 ANQGSEA. CDR3 bases: TGCAGCGTTGAAGGAGTACCTGGGGCCAACGTCCTGACTTTC. Translated: CSVEGVPGANVLTF.

Regarding this clonotype: An end of the junction differs from the germline gene, which may be a read error. This chain uses TRBV29-1 with TRBJ2-3; D possibly corresponds to TRBD2 (6 bases). This CDR3 is built from 15 residues. Per the germline V gene, CDR1 is SQVTM and CDR2 is ANQGSEA. The CDR3 bases are TGCAGCGTCGAAGATAGCGGCATTCACACAGATACGCAGTATTTT. This gives the protein CSVEDSGIHTDTQYF.

The V call is TRBV24-1, the J call TRBJ2-7, with D uncertain. V lost 10 bases to trimming and J lost 3 bases, with 21 bases between them. The CDR3 length is 15 residues. Germline V gene lookup returns CDR1 KGHDR and CDR2 SFDVKD. CDR3 bases: TGTGCCACTCGGAGACGATCCGACAAGAACTACGAGCAGTACTTC. Protein product: CATRRRSDKNYEQYF.

The V call is TRBV6-1, the J call TRBJ2-2; D is tentatively TRBD1 or TRBD2 (6 bases each). V lost 5 bases, J lost 1 base, and 17 bases lay in between. The CDR3 totals 17 residues. Germline values: CDR1 MNHNS, CDR2 SASEGT. The CDR3 DNA sequence: TGTGCCAGCAGTAATCGGCTGGGGGGCTGGAACACCGGGGAGCTGTTTTTT. Translation: CASSNRLGGWNTGELFF.

In this sample, this clonotype turned up once. The chain joins TRBV29-1 to TRBJ1-2; D is ambiguous. Trimming took off 6 bases at V and 3 bases at J, with 8 bases between the two ends. The germline gives CDR1 SQVTM, CDR2 ANQGSEA. The CDR3 covers 11 residues. CDR3: CSVNRYYGYTF. The CDR3 nucleotides are TGCAGCGTAAACAGATACTATGGCTACACCTTC.

Points on this clonotype: A read error may account for a junction end that differs from germline. V usage is TRBV7-7 and J usage is TRBJ2-5; 8 nucleotides align to TRBD2. Germline loops: CDR1 SSHAT, CDR2 FNYEAQ (reference sequence). This CDR3 has 13 residues. The chain's CDR3 is CASSGSTQETQYF. The CDR3 bases are TGTGCTAGCAGCGGGAGTACCCAAGAGACCCAGTACTTC.